These 3 T cell receptor beta chains were all obtained from the same sample, sequenced in a study of T cell responses to AZD1222 COVID-19 vaccine. Assay used: immunoSEQ multiplex PCR; TCRdb lists only in-frame clones, some missing. In the table there are some 140,000 clones, about 90% of which are singletons. Sequencing was performed on peripheral blood, taken on day 0 of AZD1222 vaccination. The receptor source for this set is an adult in good health.

The gene calls are TRBV6-5 and TRBJ1-2; no definite D call. CDR1 is MNHEY and CDR2 is SVGAGI in the germline V gene. V shed 2 bases and J shed 2 bases, with 12 bases lying between them. The CDR3 sequence is 15 residues long. In DNA form, the CDR3 reads TGTGCCAGCAGTTACACGGGATACTCGAACTATGGCTACACCTTC. Translating it yields CASSYTGYSNYGYTF.

This clone was found once. The rearrangement links TRBV5-1 to TRBJ1-2, with a possible D match to TRBD1 (6 bases). The ends were cut back, 1 base at V and 0 bases at J, with 13 bases in the middle. The CDR3 is made up of 16 amino acids. Germline CDR1 is SGHRS and CDR2 is YFSETQ. The DNA for the CDR3 is TGCGCCAGCAGCTTGCACAGGGCAGGGCCTAACTATGGCTACACCTTC. It encodes CASSLHRAGPNYGYTF. The full variable domain, rest sourced from reference TRBV5-1 and TRBJ1-2, is KAGVTQTPRYLIKTRGQQVTLSCSPISGHRSVSWYQQTPGQGLQFLFEYFSETQRNKGNFPGRFSGRQFSNSRSEMNVSTLELGDSALYLCASSLHRAGPNYGYTFGSGTRLTVV.

This clone was seen only a few times. The CDR3 DNA sequence: TGTGCCAGCAGTTATGAGGGCGCGAGTCAGCCCCAGCATTTT. This gives the protein CASSYEGASQPQHF. The chain carries TRBV6-6 and TRBJ1-5; D is unclear. V lost 3 bases and J lost 6, with 12 bases in between. Germline CDR1 is MNHNY and CDR2 is SVGAGI (reference sequence). The CDR3 loop spans 14 amino acids.